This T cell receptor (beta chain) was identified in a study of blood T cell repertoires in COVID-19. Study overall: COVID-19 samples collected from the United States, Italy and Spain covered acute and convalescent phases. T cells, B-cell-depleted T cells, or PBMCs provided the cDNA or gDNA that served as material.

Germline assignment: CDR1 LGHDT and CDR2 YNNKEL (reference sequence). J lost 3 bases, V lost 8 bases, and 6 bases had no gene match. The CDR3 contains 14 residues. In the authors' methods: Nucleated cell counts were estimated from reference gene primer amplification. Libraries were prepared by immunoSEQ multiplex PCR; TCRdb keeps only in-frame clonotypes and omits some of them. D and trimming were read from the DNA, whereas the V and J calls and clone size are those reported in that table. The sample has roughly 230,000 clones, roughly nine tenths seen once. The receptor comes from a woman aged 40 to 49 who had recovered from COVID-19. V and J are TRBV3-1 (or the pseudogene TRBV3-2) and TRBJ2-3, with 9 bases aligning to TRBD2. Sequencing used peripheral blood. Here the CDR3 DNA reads TGTGCCAGCGGCCTAGCGGGACGAACAGATACGCAGTATTTT. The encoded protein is CASGLAGRTDTQYF.